This is a list of T cell receptor beta chains from one sample in a study of blood T cell repertoires in COVID-19. The data were produced by immunoSEQ multiplex PCR, yet TCRdb's version contains in-frame clones alone and is incomplete. The data contain fewer than 75,000 clones, around 92% of them singletons. Material: peripheral blood. Receptors originate from a man aged 45-60 years with active COVID-19. Each CDR3 is given with its conserved first and last residue. The order of the fields is CDR3 DNA, CDR3 protein, D gene, CDR3 length, V gene, J gene, clone size. The D gene is left open where the match is weak. Clone size is not always given. Where it is, it says once, few, many or a class for expanded clones.

DNA: TGTGCCAGCAGCCCCTGGACAGGGGGAAACACCATATATTTT
CDR3: CASSPWTGGNTIYF
D: TRBD1
length: 14
V: TRBV5-5
J: TRBJ1-3
size: -

DNA: TGTGCCAGCAGCATGACGTGGACAGTTAGTTCCTACAATGAGCAGTTCTTC
CDR3: CASSMTWTVSSYNEQFF
D: -
length: 17
V: TRBV9
J: TRBJ2-1
size: once

DNA: TGTGCCAGCAGTTTATTGGGGCAGGGGGCAGGTGAGACCCAGTACTTC
CDR3: CASSLLGQGAGETQYF
D: TRBD1
length: 16
V: TRBV27
J: TRBJ2-5
size: -

DNA: TGCGCCAGCAGCACTCGACTTACATCGAACACTGAAGCTTTCTTT
CDR3: CASSTRLTSNTEAFF
D: -
length: 15
V: TRBV4-1
J: TRBJ1-1
size: -

DNA: TGCGCCAGCAGCTCTACCGGGACAGGTACAATCTCTGGAAACACCATATATTTT
CDR3: CASSSTGTGTISGNTIYF
D: TRBD1
length: 18
V: TRBV5-1
J: TRBJ1-3
size: -

DNA: TGCGCCAGCAGCCAAGACCGACAGACTAATGAAAAACTGTTTTTT
CDR3: CASSQDRQTNEKLFF
D: -
length: 15
V: TRBV4-3
J: TRBJ1-4
size: -

DNA: TGTGCCAGTAGTATCTTGGGGGCGCGGGGCAATCAGCCCCAGCATTTT
CDR3: CASSILGARGNQPQHF
D: -
length: 16
V: TRBV19
J: TRBJ1-5
size: once

DNA: TGCGCCAGCAGCCAGTCCCGACAGGGGGGATCCTACGAGCAGTACTTC
CDR3: CASSQSRQGGSYEQYF
D: TRBD1
length: 16
V: TRBV4-3
J: TRBJ2-7
size: -

DNA: TGTGCCAGCAGCTTCCGGGGGTTCGGCGAAAAACTGTTTTTT
CDR3: CASSFRGFGEKLFF
D: -
length: 14
V: TRBV5-6
J: TRBJ1-4
size: -

DNA: TGCGCCAGCAGCGTATCCGGGACAGACAATGAGCAGTTCTTC
CDR3: CASSVSGTDNEQFF
D: TRBD1
length: 14
V: TRBV5-1
J: TRBJ2-1
size: -